A single sample is the source of the 9 T cell receptor beta chains below, sequenced in a study of hypomethylating agent response in myelodysplastic syndrome. Libraries were prepared by immunoSEQ multiplex PCR; TCRdb keeps only in-frame clonotypes and omits some of them. The profile covers nearly 2,000 clones, with 70% to 90% appearing a single time and under 25% taken by the ten largest. The sample here was bone marrow, taken before or after starting hypomethylating agent treatment for myelodysplastic syndrome (not recorded which). The origin of the receptors is a human donor with myelodysplastic syndrome.

Regarding this clone: Additional DNA sequences in this sample encode the identical CDR3. The gene calls are TRBV7-3 and TRBJ2-7; 9 bases match TRBD2. This CDR3 has 15 residues. Trimming removed 3 bases from V and 3 bases from J; junction bases left unmatched: 6. Germline V lookup: CDR1 SGHTA, CDR2 FQGTGA. CDR3: CASSLTAGGYYEQYF. The CDR3 DNA is TGTGCCAGCAGCTTGACAGCGGGAGGCTACTACGAGCAGTACTTC.

V and J are TRBV15 and TRBJ1-1, with no clear D. Germline V gene lookup returns CDR1 LNHNV and CDR2 YYDKDF (reference sequence). CDR3 length: 15 amino acids. V was trimmed by 1 base and J by 3 bases, leaving 12 bases between them. The CDR3 protein is CATSRGAGGDTEAFF. For the CDR3, the DNA is TGTGCCACCAGCAGAGGGGCAGGAGGAGACACTGAAGCTTTCTTT.

This chain links TRBV6-1 with TRBJ1-1; a weak D match, TRBD1 (5 bases). The CDR3 is 14 residues long. Germline lookup yields CDR1 MNHNS and CDR2 SASEGT. V lost 9 bases and J lost 0, with 14 bases in between. CDR3 bases: TGTGCCAGTGGGGGTGCACTCATGAACACTGAAGCTTTCTTT. This codes for CASGGALMNTEAFF.

The chain has TRBV28 and TRBJ1-2, with TRBD1 matching 8 bases. Germline assignment: CDR1 MDHEN and CDR2 SYDVKM. This CDR3 region has 15 residues. Trimming cost V 7 bases and J 0 bases; bases outside gene matches: 7. The CDR3 loop is CASTLPGQANYGYTF. The CDR3, as DNA: TGTGCCAGCACTTTGCCGGGACAGGCTAACTATGGCTACACCTTC.

The chain recombines TRBV29-1 with TRBJ1-2; 10 bases agree with TRBD1. The germline V gene has CDR1 SQVTM and CDR2 ANQGSEA. V was pared by 5 bases and J by 6 bases, with 9 bases of the junction left unmatched. The CDR3 has 14 residues. This chain's CDR3 is CSVTGTGVFHGYTF. The CDR3 bases are TGCAGCGTTACCGGGACAGGGGTTTTCCATGGCTACACCTTC.

This chain connects TRBV19 to TRBJ2-2; the D gene is possibly TRBD1 (5 bases). Germline V gene data show CDR1 as LNHDA and CDR2 as SQIVND (reference sequence). The CDR3 spans 16 residues. The V end was cut by 3 bases, the J end by 5 bases, with 16 bases between. The DNA for the CDR3 is TGTGCCAGTAGTATTATCAGGGTACTAAGAACCGGGGAGCTGTTTTTT. This codes for CASSIIRVLRTGELFF.

The V gene is TRBV6-1, the J gene TRBJ2-7, with 7 bases lining up with TRBD1. This CDR3 is 16 amino acids long. CDR1 is MNHNS, CDR2 SASEGT, per germline. The trim removed 0 bases at V and 0 bases at J, leaving 5 bases unmatched. The CDR3 region has the DNA TGTGCCAGCAGTGAAGCAACAGGGGCCTACTCCTACGAGCAGTACTTC. Translation: CASSEATGAYSYEQYF.

The genes are TRBV6-6 and TRBJ1-2, with D unclear. Germline-derived CDR1 and CDR2 are MNHNY and SVGAGI (reference sequence). Trimming removed 6 bases from V and 8 bases from J, with 16 bases in between. This CDR3 has 13 residues. The chain's CDR3 is CASSESSKSGYTF. CDR3 nucleotide sequence: TGTGCCAGCAGCGAATCTAGCAAGAGCGGCTACACCTTC.

The rearrangement links TRBV27 to TRBJ2-1, with 11 nucleotides matching TRBD2. The CDR3 has 14 residues. V trimming: 5 bases; J trimming: 10 bases; junction bases outside the gene matches: 7. Looked up from germline, CDR1 is MNHEY and CDR2 is SMNVEV (reference sequence). The CDR3, as DNA: TGTGCCAGCAGTGGCACTAGCGGGAGAGGGGAGCAGTTCTTC. Translation gives CASSGTSGRGEQFF.